These T cell receptor beta chains were read from a single sample in a study of CD8 T cells in ankylosing spondylitis. TCRdb re-analysed the 5' RACE reads in MiXCR, keeping a single row per CDR3 protein. The profile shows some 150,000 distinct CDR3 sequences, under 45% of them singletons. The sequencing sample was made of synovial fluid, either unsorted or a sorted T cell fraction (not recorded which). Receptors originate from a male donor with ankylosing spondylitis. Both conserved end residues are part of each CDR3. A D gene is named only where the DNA matches it firmly. Some rows mark clone size as missing; the rest say once, few, many or name a class of expanded clone.

>TRBD2|TRBJ2-4|-|TRBV6-1
CASSPTAGGQNIQYF
TGTGCCAGCAGCCCGACGGCGGGAGGTCAAAACATTCAGTACTTC
>-|TRBJ2-2|-|TRBV24-1
CATSVGQVGELFF
TGTGCCACCAGTGTAGGGCAGGTCGGGGAGCTGTTTTTT
>-|TRBJ2-7|-|TRBV29-1
CSVEAGVHEQYF
TGCAGCGTTGAAGCGGGGGTCCACGAGCAGTACTTC
>-|TRBJ1-4|few|TRBV5-1
CASSLIGSPNEKLFF
TGCGCCAGCAGCTTGATCGGCAGCCCAAATGAAAAACTGTTTTTT
>-|TRBJ1-5|-|TRBV6-2/TRBV6-3
CASSYGSTDGRDQPQHF
TGTGCCAGCAGTTACGGGTCAACCGACGGGAGGGATCAGCCCCAGCATTTT
>TRBD2|TRBJ2-1|-|TRBV24-1
CATSDFGLAGLGHNEQFF
TGTGCCACCAGTGATTTTGGCCTAGCGGGGCTTGGGCACAATGAGCAGTTCTTC
>TRBD2|TRBJ2-7|once|TRBV6-5
CASSYASGSATYEQYF
TGTGCCAGCAGTTATGCTAGCGGGAGTGCGACCTACGAGCAGTACTTC
>-|TRBJ2-7|-|TRBV9
CASSASWTPYEQYF
TGTGCCAGCAGCGCTAGCTGGACCCCCTACGAGCAGTACTTC
>-|TRBJ2-1|few|TRBV5-4
CASSLVVGSNEQFF
TGTGCCAGCAGCTTGGTTGTGGGATCCAATGAGCAGTTCTTC
>-|TRBJ1-1|-|TRBV12-3/TRBV12-4
CASSLAAGNTEAFF
TGTGCCAGCAGTTTAGCGGCAGGGAACACTGAAGCTTTCTTT
>-|TRBJ1-6|-|TRBV28
CASSMGLILLNSPLHF
TGTGCCAGCAGCATGGGGTTGATACTCCTCAATTCACCCCTCCACTTT
>-|TRBJ1-2|-|TRBV2
CASKQGYGYTF
TGTGCCAGCAAACAGGGCTATGGCTACACCTTC
>TRBD1|TRBJ2-1|-|TRBV27
CASSFGTDYNEQFF
TGTGCCAGCAGTTTTGGGACAGACTACAATGAGCAGTTCTTC
>-|TRBJ1-1|-|TRBV4-3
CASSQALGVTEAFF
TGCGCCAGCAGCCAAGCGTTGGGGGTCACTGAAGCTTTCTTT
>-|TRBJ1-1|few|TRBV28
CASSFGAGDPEAFF
TGTGCCAGCAGTTTCGGGGCGGGGGACCCTGAAGCTTTCTTT
>TRBD2|TRBJ2-7|-|TRBV7-6
CASSRLAAHEQYF
TGTGCCAGCAGCCGACTAGCGGCCCACGAGCAGTACTTC
>-|TRBJ2-7|few|TRBV30
CAWSVPGHPYEQYF
TGTGCCTGGAGTGTACCAGGACACCCGTACGAGCAGTACTTC
>-|TRBJ1-2|-|TRBV5-8
CASSFGLWGYTF
TGTGCCAGCAGCTTCGGGTTGTGGGGCTACACCTTC
>-|TRBJ2-1|-|TRBV20-1
CSADFPSGPLYNEQFF
TGCAGTGCTGATTTCCCAAGCGGGCCCCTTTACAATGAGCAGTTCTTC
>-|TRBJ2-3|many|TRBV13
CASSLNRDTQYF
TGTGCCAGCAGCTTGAACAGGGATACGCAGTATTTT
>-|TRBJ2-6|few|TRBV29-1
CSAADSTGANVLTF
TGCAGCGCCGCCGACAGCACTGGGGCCAACGTCCTGACTTTC
>-|TRBJ1-2|many|TRBV2
CASSEAGGTLLVGYGYTF
TGTGCCAGCAGTGAAGCGGGAGGCACGCTACTCGTCGGATATGGCTACACCTTC
>-|TRBJ1-2|-|TRBV6-2/TRBV6-3
CASSYSNPRTTLRGYTF
TGTGCCAGCAGTTACTCGAATCCCCGGACAACCTTGCGTGGCTACACCTTC
>TRBD1|TRBJ2-7|few|TRBV10-2
CASSAGTGTYEQYF
TGCGCCAGCAGTGCCGGGACAGGGACCTACGAGCAGTACTTC
>TRBD1|TRBJ2-7|-|TRBV12-3/TRBV12-4
CASSPPGQGGWEQYF
TGTGCCAGCAGCCCTCCGGGACAGGGAGGTTGGGAGCAGTACTTC